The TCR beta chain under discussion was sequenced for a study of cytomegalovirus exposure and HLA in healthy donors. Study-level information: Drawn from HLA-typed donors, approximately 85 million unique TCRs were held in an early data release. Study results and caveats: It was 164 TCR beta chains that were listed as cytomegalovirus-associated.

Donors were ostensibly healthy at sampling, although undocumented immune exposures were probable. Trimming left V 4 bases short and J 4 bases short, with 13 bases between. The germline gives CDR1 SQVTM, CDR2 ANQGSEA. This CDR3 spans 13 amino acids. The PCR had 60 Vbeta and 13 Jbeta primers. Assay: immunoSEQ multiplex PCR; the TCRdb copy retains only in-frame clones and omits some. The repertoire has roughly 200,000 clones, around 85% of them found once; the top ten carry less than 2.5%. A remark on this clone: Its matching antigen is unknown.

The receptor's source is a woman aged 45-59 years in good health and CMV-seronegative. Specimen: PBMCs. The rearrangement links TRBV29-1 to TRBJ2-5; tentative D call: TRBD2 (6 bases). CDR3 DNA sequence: TGCAGCGTTGCCCGGGAGTTTCGAGAGACCCAGTACTTC. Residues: CSVAREFRETQYF. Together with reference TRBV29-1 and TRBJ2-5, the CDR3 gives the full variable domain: SAVISQKPSRDICQRGTSLTIQCQVDSQVTMMFWYRQQPGQSLTLIATANQGSEATYESGFVIDKFPISRPNLTFSTLTVSNMSPEDSSIYLCSVAREFRETQYFGPGTRLLVL.